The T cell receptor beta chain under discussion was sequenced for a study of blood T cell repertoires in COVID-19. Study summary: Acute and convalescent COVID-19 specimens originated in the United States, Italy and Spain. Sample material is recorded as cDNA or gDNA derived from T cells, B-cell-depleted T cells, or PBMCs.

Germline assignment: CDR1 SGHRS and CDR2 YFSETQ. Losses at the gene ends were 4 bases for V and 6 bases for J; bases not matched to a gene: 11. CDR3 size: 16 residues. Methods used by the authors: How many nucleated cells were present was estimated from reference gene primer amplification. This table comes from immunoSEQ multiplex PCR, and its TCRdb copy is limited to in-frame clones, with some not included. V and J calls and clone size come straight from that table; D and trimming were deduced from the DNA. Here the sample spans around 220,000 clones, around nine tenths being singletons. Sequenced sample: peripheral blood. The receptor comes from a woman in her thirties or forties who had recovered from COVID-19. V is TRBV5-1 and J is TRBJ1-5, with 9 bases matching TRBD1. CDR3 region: CASSLNPGQGAQPQHF. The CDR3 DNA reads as TGCGCCAGCAGCCTGAACCCGGGACAGGGAGCTCAGCCCCAGCATTTT.